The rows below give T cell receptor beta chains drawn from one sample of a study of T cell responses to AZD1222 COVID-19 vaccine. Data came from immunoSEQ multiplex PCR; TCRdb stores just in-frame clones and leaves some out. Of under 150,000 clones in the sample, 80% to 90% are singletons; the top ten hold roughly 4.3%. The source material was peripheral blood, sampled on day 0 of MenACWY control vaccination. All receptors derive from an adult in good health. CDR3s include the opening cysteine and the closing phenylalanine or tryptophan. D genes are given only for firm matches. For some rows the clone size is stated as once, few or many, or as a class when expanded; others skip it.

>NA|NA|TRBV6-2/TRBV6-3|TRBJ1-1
CASSYGQGNTEAFF
TGTGCCAGCAGTTACGGTCAGGGGAACACTGAAGCTTTCTTT
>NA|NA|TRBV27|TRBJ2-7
CASMKAFSDVELQYF
TGTGCCAGCATGAAGGCCTTTAGCGATGTCGAATTGCAGTACTTC
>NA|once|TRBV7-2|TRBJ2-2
CASSSRPTSSVELFF
TGTGCCAGCAGCTCTAGGCCGACCTCTTCGGTCGAGCTGTTTTTT
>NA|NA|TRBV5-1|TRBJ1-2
CASSTEQGVYGYTF
TGCGCCAGCAGCACTGAACAGGGAGTGTATGGCTACACCTTC
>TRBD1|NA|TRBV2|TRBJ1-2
CASNGQGVRSGYTF
TGTGCCAGCAACGGACAGGGGGTACGGAGTGGCTACACCTTC
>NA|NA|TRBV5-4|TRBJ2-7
CASSLKGRSYEQYF
TGTGCCAGCAGCTTGAAAGGGCGCTCCTACGAGCAGTACTTC
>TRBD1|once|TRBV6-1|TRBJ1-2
CASGDPGQGAVGYTF
TGTGCCAGCGGTGATCCCGGACAGGGGGCGGTCGGCTACACCTTC
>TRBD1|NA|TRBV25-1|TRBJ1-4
CASSEQGAGEKLFF
TGTGCCAGCAGTGAACAGGGGGCCGGGGAAAAACTGTTTTTT
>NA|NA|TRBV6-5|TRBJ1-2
CASSLGGSNYGYTF
TGTGCCAGCAGTTTGGGCGGGTCTAACTATGGCTACACCTTC
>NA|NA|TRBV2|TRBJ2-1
CASSEARERISYNEQFF
TGTGCCAGCAGTGAAGCGAGGGAGCGGATCTCCTACAATGAGCAGTTCTTC
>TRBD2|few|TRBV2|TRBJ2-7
CASSEGIAGSYEQYF
TGTGCCAGCAGTGAAGGGATAGCGGGATCCTACGAGCAGTACTTC
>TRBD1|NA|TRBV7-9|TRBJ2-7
CASSLSGTGVYKQYF
TGTGCCAGCAGCTTATCAGGGACAGGGGTATATAAGCAGTACTTC
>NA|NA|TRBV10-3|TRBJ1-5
CAISNRDGQPQHF
TGTGCCATCAGTAACAGGGATGGGCAGCCCCAGCATTTT
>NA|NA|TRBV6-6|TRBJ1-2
CASSFPTGFGGYTF
TGTGCCAGCAGTTTCCCAACAGGGTTTGGTGGCTACACCTTC
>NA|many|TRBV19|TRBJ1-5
CASSIGERAFNQPQHF
TGTGCCAGTAGTATAGGTGAAAGGGCTTTCAATCAGCCCCAGCATTTT
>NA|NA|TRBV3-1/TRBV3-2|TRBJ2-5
CASSPEWGGRETQYF
TGTGCCAGCAGCCCGGAGTGGGGGGGCAGGGAGACCCAGTACTTC
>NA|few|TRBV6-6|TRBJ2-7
CASSYGGWSEQYF
TGTGCCAGCAGTTACGGGGGGTGGTCCGAGCAGTACTTC
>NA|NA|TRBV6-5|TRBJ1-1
CASRDQMNTEAFF
TGTGCCAGCCGGGACCAGATGAACACTGAAGCTTTCTTT
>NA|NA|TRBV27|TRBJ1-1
CASSLVRNTEAFF
TGTGCCAGCAGTTTGGTCAGAAACACTGAAGCTTTCTTT
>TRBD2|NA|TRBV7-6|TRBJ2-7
CASSLVTSGGSYEQYF
TGTGCCAGCAGCTTAGTGACTAGCGGGGGGTCTTACGAGCAGTACTTC
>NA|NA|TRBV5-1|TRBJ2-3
CASSSSGRTDTQYF
TGCGCCAGCAGCTCGTCGGGGAGGACAGATACGCAGTATTTT
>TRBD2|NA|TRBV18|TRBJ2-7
CASSLNSGEIYEQYF
TGTGCCAGCTCACTAAATAGCGGGGAGATCTACGAGCAGTACTTC
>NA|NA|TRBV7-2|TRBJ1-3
CASRITWGEGSSGNTIYF
TGTGCCAGCAGGATCACTTGGGGGGAGGGAAGCTCTGGAAACACCATATATTTT
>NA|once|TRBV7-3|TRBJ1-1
CASSSAGVGAGTEAFF
TGTGCCAGCAGCTCCGCGGGGGTGGGAGCAGGAACTGAAGCTTTCTTT
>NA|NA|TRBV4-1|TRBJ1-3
CASSLGGENTIYF
TGCGCCAGCAGCCTCGGGGGGGAAAACACCATATATTTT
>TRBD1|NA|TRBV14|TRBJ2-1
CASSLTGVSYNEQFF
TGTGCCAGCAGCCTCACAGGGGTCTCCTACAATGAGCAGTTCTTC
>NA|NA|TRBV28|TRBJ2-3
CASSLGAINTDTQYF
TGTGCCAGCAGTTTGGGGGCCATCAACACAGATACGCAGTATTTT
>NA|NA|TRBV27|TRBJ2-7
CASRRSGQGYEQYF
TGTGCCAGCAGACGCTCGGGACAAGGTTACGAGCAGTACTTC
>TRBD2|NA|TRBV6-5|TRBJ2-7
CASSRSSGGFYEQYF
TGTGCCAGCAGTCGGAGTAGCGGGGGCTTCTACGAGCAGTACTTC
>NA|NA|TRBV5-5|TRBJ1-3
CASSYWLATGIGNTIYF
TGTGCCAGCAGCTATTGGCTGGCCACGGGAATCGGAAACACCATATATTTT
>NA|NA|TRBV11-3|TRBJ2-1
CASSFKEYNEQFF
TGTGCCAGCAGCTTCAAGGAATACAATGAGCAGTTCTTC
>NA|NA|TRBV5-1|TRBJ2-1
CASSLDRAYNEQFF
TGCGCCAGCAGCTTGGATAGGGCGTACAATGAGCAGTTCTTC
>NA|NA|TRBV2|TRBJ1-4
CASSPRASNEKLFF
TGTGCCAGCAGTCCCCGGGCCTCTAATGAAAAACTGTTTTTT
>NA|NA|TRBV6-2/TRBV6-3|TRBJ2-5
CASSYSRWSGAAKETQYF
TGTGCCAGCAGTTACTCGAGATGGTCCGGGGCGGCCAAAGAGACCCAGTACTTC
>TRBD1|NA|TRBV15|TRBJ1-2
CATSRDRGGYGYTF
TGTGCCACCAGCAGGGACAGGGGGGGCTATGGCTACACCTTC
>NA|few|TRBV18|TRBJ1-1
CASSPPTVRHTEAFF
TGTGCCAGCTCACCACCGACAGTACGACACACTGAAGCTTTCTTT
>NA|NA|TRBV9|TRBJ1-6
CASSDGTPISPLHF
TGTGCCAGCAGCGACGGGACACCAATTTCACCCCTCCACTTT
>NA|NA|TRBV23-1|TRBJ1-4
CASSQSDRPQGNHATNEKLFF
TGCGCCAGCAGTCAATCCGATAGGCCCCAGGGGAACCACGCAACTAATGAAAAACTGTTTTTT
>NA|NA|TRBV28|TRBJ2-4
CASRVGGGAKNIQYF
TGTGCCAGCAGAGTTGGAGGGGGAGCCAAAAACATTCAGTACTTC
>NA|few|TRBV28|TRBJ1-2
CASTSGGVGGYTF
TGTGCCAGCACCTCCGGCGGGGTAGGCGGCTACACCTTC
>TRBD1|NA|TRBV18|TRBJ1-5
CASSQGQSNQPQHF
TGTGCCAGCTCGCAGGGACAGAGCAATCAGCCCCAGCATTTT
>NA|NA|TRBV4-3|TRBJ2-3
CASSARTGRTTDTQYF
TGCGCCAGCAGCGCCCGGACGGGCAGAACCACAGATACGCAGTATTTT